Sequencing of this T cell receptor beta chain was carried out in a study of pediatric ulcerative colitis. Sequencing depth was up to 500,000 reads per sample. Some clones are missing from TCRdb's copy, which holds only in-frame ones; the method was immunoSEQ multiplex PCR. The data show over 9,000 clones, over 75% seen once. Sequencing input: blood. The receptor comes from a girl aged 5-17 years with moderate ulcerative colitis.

The CDR3, as DNA: TGTGCCAGCAGCTCACGGACGGGGGCGGGTGGCTACACCTTC. Translated, it gives CASSSRTGAGGYTF. This chain connects TRBV9 to TRBJ1-2, with D possibly being TRBD1 (6 bases). The V gene lost 4 bases and the J gene lost 7 bases, with 17 bases spanning the gap. The CDR3 is 14 amino acids. Germline CDR1 and CDR2: SGDLS and YYNGEE.